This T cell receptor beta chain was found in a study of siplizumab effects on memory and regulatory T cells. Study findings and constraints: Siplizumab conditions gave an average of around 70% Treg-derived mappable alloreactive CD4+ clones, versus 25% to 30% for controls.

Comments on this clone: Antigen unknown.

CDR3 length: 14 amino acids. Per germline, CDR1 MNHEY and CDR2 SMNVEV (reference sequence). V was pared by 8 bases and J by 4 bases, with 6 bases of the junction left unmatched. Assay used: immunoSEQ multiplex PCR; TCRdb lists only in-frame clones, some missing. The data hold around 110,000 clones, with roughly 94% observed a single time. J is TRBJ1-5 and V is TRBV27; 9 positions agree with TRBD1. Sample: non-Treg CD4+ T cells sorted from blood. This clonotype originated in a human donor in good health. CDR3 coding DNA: TGTGCCAGCCAAGAGGGACAGGGTAATCAGCCCCAGCATTTT. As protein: CASQEGQGNQPQHF.